Listed here are 19 T cell receptor beta chains from one sample, sequenced in a study of T cells expressing NK-cell markers. TCRdb reanalyzed the 5' RACE reads and collapses them to one entry per CDR3 protein, without DNA. Its clone listing holds about 460,000 distinct CDR3 sequences. Material: blood T cells: a sorted CD56 or NKG2C T cell subset, CD4+ or CD8+ T cells, or bulk PBMC T cells (not recorded which). These receptor sequences come from a woman between 50 and 59 years old in good health.

The chain uses TRBV28 and TRBJ2-1; with no DNA, the TCRdb D assignment of TRBD1 cannot be verified. The CDR3 consists of 17 residues. From germline, CDR1 is MDHEN and CDR2 SYDVKM. CDR3 sequence: CASSAWGGTGASNEQFF.

The rearrangement joins TRBV5-5 to TRBJ2-3; without DNA, the TCRdb call of TRBD1 cannot be checked. CDR1 and CDR2 from the germline V gene are SGHKS and YYEKEE (reference sequence). The CDR3 extends over 15 amino acids. The CDR3 reads CASSLGSGITDTQYF.

The chain links TRBV7-9 to TRBJ2-1; TCRdb selects TRBD2, and the lack of DNA leaves this call unchecked. The CDR3 has 14 residues. Germline values: CDR1 SEHNR, CDR2 FQNEAQ (reference sequence). The CDR3 loop reads CASSPRTSYHEQFF.

V is TRBV7-2 and J is TRBJ2-1; TCRdb gives TRBD2 as the D gene, but with no DNA this cannot be confirmed. This CDR3 has 13 amino acids. CDR1 SGHTA and CDR2 FQGNSA come from the germline V gene. The CDR3 here is CAVLGLGFLGQFF.

V usage is TRBV6-2 or TRBV6-3 and J usage is TRBJ1-5; lacking DNA, the TRBD1 call made by TCRdb goes unchecked. In germline, CDR1 is MNHEY, CDR2 SVGEGT. This CDR3 is 16 amino acids long. CDR3 in amino acids: CASKFGGRRSNQPQHF.

The rearrangement links TRBV12-3 or TRBV12-4 to TRBJ1-6; the TRBD1 assignment by TCRdb is unverifiable without DNA. The CDR3 is 16 residues long. This CDR3 reads CASSPSGTVGSSPLHF.

The genes are TRBV9 and TRBJ2-3. Germline CDR1 SGDLS, CDR2 YYNGEE. This CDR3 contains 13 residues. The chain's CDR3 is CASSVGPMDTQYF. The entire variable domain, with the rest obtained from reference TRBV9 and TRBJ2-3, is as follows: DSGVTQTPKHLITATGQRVTLRCSPRSGDLSVYWYQQSLDQGLQFLIQYYNGEERAKGNILERFSAQQFPDLHSELNLSSLELGDSALYFCASSVGPMDTQYFGPGTRLTVL.

CDR3 amino acids: CSGTPAGSSYNEQFF. The rearrangement links TRBV29-1 to TRBJ2-1; TCRdb indicates TRBD2, and absent DNA this call remains unverified. CDR3 length: 15 residues. The germline CDR1 and CDR2 sequences are SQVTM and ANQGSEA.

The chain is built from TRBV24-1 and TRBJ1-2. There are 11 residues in the CDR3. Germline values: CDR1 KGHDR, CDR2 SFDVKD. CDR3 sequence: CATSEGIGYTF.

V is TRBV7-9 and J is TRBJ1-5. The germline CDR1 and CDR2 sequences are SEHNR and FQNEAQ (reference sequence). CDR3 length: 14 amino acids. The CDR3 here is CASSFDLSNQPQHF.

V gene TRBV2 combines with J gene TRBJ2-6; absent DNA, TCRdb's TRBD1 call cannot be checked. Germline V gene data show CDR1 as SNHLY and CDR2 as FYNNEI. The CDR3 spans 17 residues. The CDR3 here is CASSKTGGRSGANVLTF.

The genes are TRBV28 and TRBJ1-5. The germline V gene has CDR1 MDHEN and CDR2 SYDVKM. The CDR3 has 12 amino acids. CDR3 region: CASVRASRPQHF.

This chain uses TRBV24-1 with TRBJ1-1. This CDR3 region has 12 residues. Germline assignment: CDR1 KGHDR and CDR2 SFDVKD. The CDR3 protein is CATSGNLGEAFF.

The chain carries TRBV4-2 and TRBJ1-5. There are 17 residues in the CDR3. Germline assignment: CDR1 LGHNA and CDR2 YNFKEQ. CDR3 loop: CASSQDLGSRQDQPQHF.

This rearrangement joins TRBV12-3 or TRBV12-4 to TRBJ2-3. The CDR3 runs 12 residues. This CDR3 is CASSTDRDTQYF.

The genes are TRBV5-1 and TRBJ2-1; TCRdb returns TRBD1, unconfirmable since there is no DNA. The CDR3 is made up of 12 amino acids. Germline V gene lookup returns CDR1 SGHRS and CDR2 YFSETQ. The CDR3 region is CASSFVKGQQFF.

The J gene is TRBJ2-7, the V gene TRBV27; TCRdb proposes TRBD1, but this gene call is untestable without DNA. CDR1 is MNHEY, CDR2 SMNVEV, per germline (reference sequence). The CDR3 contains 15 residues. The CDR3 region is CASSFRVPHPYEQYF.

V is TRBV12-3 or TRBV12-4 and J is TRBJ2-1; the TCRdb call, TRBD2, lacks DNA for checking. The CDR3 has 16 amino acids. The CDR3 here is CASSSLTSGYYNEQFF.

V gene TRBV3-1 combines with J gene TRBJ2-5; the D call from TCRdb, TRBD1, cannot be confirmed without DNA. Germline CDR1 is LGHDT and CDR2 is YNNKEL (reference sequence). This CDR3 region has 15 residues. This chain's CDR3 is CASSLQGKNQETQYF.